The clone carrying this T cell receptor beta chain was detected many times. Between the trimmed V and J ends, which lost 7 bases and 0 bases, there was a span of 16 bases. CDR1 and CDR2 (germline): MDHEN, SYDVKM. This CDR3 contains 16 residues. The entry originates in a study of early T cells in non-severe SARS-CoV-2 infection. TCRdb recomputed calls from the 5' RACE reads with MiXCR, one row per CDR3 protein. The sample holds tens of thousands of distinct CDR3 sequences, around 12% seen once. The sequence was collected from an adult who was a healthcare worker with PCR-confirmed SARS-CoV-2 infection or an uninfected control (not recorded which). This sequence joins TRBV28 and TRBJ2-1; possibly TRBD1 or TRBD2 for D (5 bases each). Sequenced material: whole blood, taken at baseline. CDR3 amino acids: CASIGKQAPSYNEQFF. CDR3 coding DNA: TGTGCCAGCATCGGGAAACAGGCTCCCTCCTACAATGAGCAGTTCTTC. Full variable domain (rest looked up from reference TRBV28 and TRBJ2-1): DVKVTQSSRYLVKRTGEKVFLECVQDMDHENMFWYRQDPGLGLRLIYFSYDVKMKEKGDIPEGYSVSREKKERFSLILESASTNQTSMYLCASIGKQAPSYNEQFFGPGTRLTVL.